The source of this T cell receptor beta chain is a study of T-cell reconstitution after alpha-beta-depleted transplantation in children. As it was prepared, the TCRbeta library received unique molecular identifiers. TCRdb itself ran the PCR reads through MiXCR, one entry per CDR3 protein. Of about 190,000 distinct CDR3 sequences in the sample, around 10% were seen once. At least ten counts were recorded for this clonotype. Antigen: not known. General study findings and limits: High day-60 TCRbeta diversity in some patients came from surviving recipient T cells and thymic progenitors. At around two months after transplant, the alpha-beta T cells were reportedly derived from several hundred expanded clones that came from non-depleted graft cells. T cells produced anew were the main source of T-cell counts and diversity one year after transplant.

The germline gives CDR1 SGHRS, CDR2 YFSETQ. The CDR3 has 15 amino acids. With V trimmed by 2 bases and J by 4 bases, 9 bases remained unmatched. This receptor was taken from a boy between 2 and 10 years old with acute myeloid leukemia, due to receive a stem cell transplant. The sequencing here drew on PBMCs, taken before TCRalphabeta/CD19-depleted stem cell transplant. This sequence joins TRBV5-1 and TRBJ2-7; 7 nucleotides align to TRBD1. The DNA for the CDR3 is TGCGCCAGCAGCTTCGCACCAGGGGGTGGGTACGAGCAGTACTTC. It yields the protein CASSFAPGGGYEQYF.